This T cell receptor (beta chain) was profiled in a study of blood T cell repertoires in COVID-19. Looking at the study overall: Both acute and convalescent COVID-19 samples were obtained from the United States, Italy and Spain. T cells, B-cell-depleted T cells, or PBMCs supplied cDNA or gDNA.

The CDR3 contains 14 residues. Looked up from germline, CDR1 is LNHDA and CDR2 is SQIVND (reference sequence). V was pared by 0 bases and J by 2 bases, with 8 bases between. Per the authors' pipeline: Quantification of nucleated cells was approximated via reference gene primer amplification. Assay used: immunoSEQ multiplex PCR; TCRdb lists only in-frame clones, some missing. V, J and clone size reflect that table, while D and trimming were determined from the DNA. The sample comprises 100,000 or so clones, nearly 95% of which are singletons, and approximately 4.3% rests with the top ten. The TCR comes from a human donor with active COVID-19. The donor label of this sample is uncertain. What was sequenced was peripheral blood. The chain employs TRBV19 and TRBJ2-7, with D hard to call. The CDR3: CASSIDGQAYEQYF. The CDR3 nucleotides are TGTGCCAGTAGTATAGATGGGCAGGCCTACGAGCAGTACTTC.